This T cell receptor beta chain was captured in a study of blood T cell repertoires in COVID-19. On the study more broadly: In each case, the material was cDNA or gDNA derived from T cells, B-cell-depleted T cells, or PBMCs.

Trimming took 0 bases from V and 7 from J, leaving 11 bases between them. The CDR3 spans 14 residues. CDR1 and CDR2 (germline): SGHNT, YYREEE (reference sequence). Participants' own reports of clinical history determined their cohort assignment. Recovered participants had two consecutive negative NP/OP PCR tests, healthcare professional clearance, or symptom resolution. Using immunoSEQ multiplex PCR, the repertoire was profiled, and TCRdb retains in-frame clones only, with some absent. The profile shows 300,000 to 450,000 clones, roughly nine tenths of them singletons. The sequenced material came from PBMCs or T cells enriched from blood (not recorded which). This clonotype was obtained from a woman in her thirties who had recovered from COVID-19. The chain employs TRBV5-4 and TRBJ1-5, with D possibly TRBD1 on 5 matching bases. CDR3 nucleotides: TGTGCCAGCAGCTTGGCTCAGGGCGGACAGCCCCAGCATTTT. This translates into CASSLAQGGQPQHF.